The source of this T cell receptor (beta chain) is a study of identical twins. TCRdb passed the 5' RACE reads through MiXCR, listing each CDR3 protein once. The top ten clones hold roughly 7% of a sample with hundreds of thousands of distinct CDR3 sequences, 7.5% to 9.5% of them seen once. This CDR3 has 14 residues. V lost 6 bases and J lost 8; bases outside the gene matches: 5. Separately, the same data were catalogued under a study of yellow fever vaccine responses in identical twins.

The specimen sequenced was CD8+ T cells sorted from blood. This clonotype originated in a young woman in good health. This chain connects TRBV12-3 or TRBV12-4 to TRBJ1-6; 9 bases are shared with TRBD1. In DNA, the CDR3 is TGTGCCAGCAGACTGGGACAGGGCCATTCACCCCTCCACTTT. Translated, it gives CASRLGQGHSPLHF.